These 6 T cell receptor beta chains were all obtained from the same sample, sequenced in a study of blood T cell repertoires in COVID-19 (dated by TCRdb to the early 2020s). Receptors were amplified or captured by the immunoSEQ multiplex PCR assay. TCRdb obtained this table from immuneACCESS and retained in-frame rearrangements with V and J assigned. These tables miss some clones; where compared with another copy, unresolved V genes account for less than half of the shortfall, and the remainder is unexplained. This sample gives approximately 300,000 clones in total; 90% to 95% of them show up just once. Of the sample, less than 4% is held by the ten largest clones. The sample comprised PBMCs or T cells enriched from blood (not recorded which). These receptors came from a woman aged 30 to 39 who had been exposed to COVID-19.

The V call is TRBV2, the J call TRBJ1-5, with a possible D match to TRBD1 (6 bases). Trimming shortened V by 6 bases and J by 4 bases, and 16 bases separated the two germline ends. This CDR3 is built from 15 residues. The germline V gene has CDR1 SNHLY and CDR2 FYNNEI. The CDR3 coding sequence is TGTGCCAGCAGGGGGCCAGAAGGACAGAATCAGCCCCAGCATTTT. Translated, it gives CASRGPEGQNQPQHF. Full variable domain (remainder filled in from reference TRBV2 and TRBJ1-5): EPEVTQTPSHQVTQMGQEVILRCVPISNHLYFYWYRQILGQKVEFLVSFYNNEISEKSEIFDDQFSVERPDGSNFTLKIRSTKLEDSAMYFCASRGPEGQNQPQHFGDGTRLSIL.

V gene TRBV19 combines with J gene TRBJ2-7, with a possible D match to TRBD1 (5 bases). V lost 3 bases and J lost 7, with 13 bases in between. Germline V CDR1 and CDR2: LNHDA, SQIVND (reference sequence). CDR3 length: 13 amino acids. The CDR3 is CASSMVKDNEQYF. CDR3 DNA sequence: TGTGCCAGTAGTATGGTGAAGGACAATGAGCAGTACTTC.

The rearrangement uses TRBV7-9 and TRBJ1-6, with TRBD1 matching over 9 bases. With V trimmed by 6 bases and J by 10 bases, 10 bases remained unmatched. The CDR3 loop spans 15 amino acids. CDR1 is SEHNR, CDR2 FQNEAQ, per germline (reference sequence). The CDR3 region is CASSLTGGEGSPLHF. The CDR3 DNA follows: TGTGCCAGCAGTCTTACAGGGGGCGAAGGATCACCCCTCCACTTT.

This clone was seen once. The J gene is TRBJ1-4, the V gene TRBV9; a possible D gene is TRBD1 (5 bases). V was pared by 4 bases and J by 3 bases, with 13 bases between. The CDR3 has 15 amino acids. The V gene's germline CDR1 is SGDLS and CDR2 YYNGEE. Here the CDR3 reads CASSPGWGANEKLFF. The DNA for the CDR3 is TGTGCCAGCAGCCCTGGGTGGGGGGCTAATGAAAAACTGTTTTTT. Full variable domain (rest looked up from reference TRBV9 and TRBJ1-4): DSGVTQTPKHLITATGQRVTLRCSPRSGDLSVYWYQQSLDQGLQFLIQYYNGEERAKGNILERFSAQQFPDLHSELNLSSLELGDSALYFCASSPGWGANEKLFFGSGTQLSVL.

The chain carries TRBV10-1 and TRBJ1-1; D not certain. The length of the CDR3 is 13 residues. The V end was cut by 7 bases, the J end by 5 bases, with 14 bases between. The V gene's germline CDR1 is WNHNN and CDR2 SYGVQD (reference sequence). CDR3 coding DNA: TGCGCCAGCATGGGGAGAATGGGAACTGAAGCTTTCTTT. It is translated as CASMGRMGTEAFF.

V usage is TRBV7-6 and J usage is TRBJ2-3; 9 bases are shared with TRBD2. Per germline, CDR1 SGHVS and CDR2 FNYEAQ. This CDR3 region has 16 residues. After removal of 5 bases from V and 4 bases from J, the junction contained 10 bases not matched to a gene. The CDR3 reads CASSRGRGGLSDTQYF. The CDR3, as DNA: TGTGCCAGCAGCCGAGGGCGGGGGGGCTTGTCAGATACGCAGTATTTT.